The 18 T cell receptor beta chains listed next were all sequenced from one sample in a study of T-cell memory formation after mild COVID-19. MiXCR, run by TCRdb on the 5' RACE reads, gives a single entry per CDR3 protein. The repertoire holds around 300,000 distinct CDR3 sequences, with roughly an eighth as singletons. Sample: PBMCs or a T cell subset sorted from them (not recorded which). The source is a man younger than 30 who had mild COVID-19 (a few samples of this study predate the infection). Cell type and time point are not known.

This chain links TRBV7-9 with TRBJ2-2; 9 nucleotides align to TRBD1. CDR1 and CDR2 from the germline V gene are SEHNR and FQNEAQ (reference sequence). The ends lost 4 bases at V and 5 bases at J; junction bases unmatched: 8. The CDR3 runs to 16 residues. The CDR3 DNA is TGTGCCAGCAGCTCCCTCGGGACAGGGAGGACCGGGGAGCTGTTTTTT. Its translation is CASSSLGTGRTGELFF. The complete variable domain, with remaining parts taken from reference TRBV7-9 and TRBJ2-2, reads DTGVSQNPRHKITKRGQNVTFRCDPISEHNRLYWYRQTLGQGPEFLTYFQNEAQLEKSRLLSDRFSAERPKGSFSTLEIQRTEQGDSAMYLCASSSLGTGRTGELFFGEGSRLTVL.

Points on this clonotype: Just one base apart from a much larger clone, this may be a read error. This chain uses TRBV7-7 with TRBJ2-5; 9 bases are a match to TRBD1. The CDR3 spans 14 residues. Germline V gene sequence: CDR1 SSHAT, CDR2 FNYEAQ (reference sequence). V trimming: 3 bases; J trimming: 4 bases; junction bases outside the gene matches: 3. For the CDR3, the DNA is TGTGCCAGCAGCTTTGGGACAGGGCGAGAGACCCAGTACTTC. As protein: CASSFGTGRETQYF.

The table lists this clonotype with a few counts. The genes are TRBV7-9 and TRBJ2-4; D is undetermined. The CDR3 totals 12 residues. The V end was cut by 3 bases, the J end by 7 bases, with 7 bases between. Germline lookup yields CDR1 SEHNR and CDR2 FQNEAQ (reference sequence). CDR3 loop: CASSLTMNIQYF. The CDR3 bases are TGTGCCAGCAGCTTGACCATGAACATTCAGTACTTC.

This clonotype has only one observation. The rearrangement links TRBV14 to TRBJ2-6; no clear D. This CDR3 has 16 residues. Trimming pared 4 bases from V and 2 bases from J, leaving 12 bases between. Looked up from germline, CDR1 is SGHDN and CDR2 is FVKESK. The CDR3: CASSPRPGPGANVLTF. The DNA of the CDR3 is TGTGCCAGCAGCCCAAGGCCCGGCCCTGGGGCCAACGTCCTGACTTTC.

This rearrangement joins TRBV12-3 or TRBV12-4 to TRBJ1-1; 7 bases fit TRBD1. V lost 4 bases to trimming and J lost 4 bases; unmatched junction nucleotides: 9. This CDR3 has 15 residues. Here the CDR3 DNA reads TGTGCCAGCAGTTGGGTGGAGACAGGGACCACTGAAGCTTTCTTT. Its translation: CASSWVETGTTEAFF.

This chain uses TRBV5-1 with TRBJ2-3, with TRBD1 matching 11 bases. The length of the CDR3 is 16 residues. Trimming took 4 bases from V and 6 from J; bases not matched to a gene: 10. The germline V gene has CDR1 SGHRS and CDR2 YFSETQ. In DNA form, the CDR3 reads TGCGCCAGCAGCACTAGGACAGGGGGCGCTTCTGATACGCAGTATTTT. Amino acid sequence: CASSTRTGGASDTQYF. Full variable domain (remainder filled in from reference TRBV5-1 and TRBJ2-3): KAGVTQTPRYLIKTRGQQVTLSCSPISGHRSVSWYQQTPGQGLQFLFEYFSETQRNKGNFPGRFSGRQFSNSRSEMNVSTLELGDSALYLCASSTRTGGASDTQYFGPGTRLTVL.

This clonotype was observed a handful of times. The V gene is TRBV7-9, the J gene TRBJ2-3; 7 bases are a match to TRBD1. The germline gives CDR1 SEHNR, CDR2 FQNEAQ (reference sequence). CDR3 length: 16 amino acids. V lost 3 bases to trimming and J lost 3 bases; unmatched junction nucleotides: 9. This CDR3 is CASSFQTGTTTDTQYF. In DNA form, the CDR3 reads TGTGCCAGCAGCTTCCAGACAGGGACCACTACAGATACGCAGTATTTT.

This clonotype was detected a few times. As DNA, the CDR3 is TGTGCCAGCAGTCCGACCAGGGGCAGGGTGGGCAATCAGCCCCAGCATTTT. Translated, it gives CASSPTRGRVGNQPQHF. V is TRBV12-3 or TRBV12-4 and J is TRBJ1-5; tentative D call: TRBD1 (6 bases). Trimming took 5 bases from V and 2 from J, leaving 19 bases between them. CDR3 length: 17 residues.

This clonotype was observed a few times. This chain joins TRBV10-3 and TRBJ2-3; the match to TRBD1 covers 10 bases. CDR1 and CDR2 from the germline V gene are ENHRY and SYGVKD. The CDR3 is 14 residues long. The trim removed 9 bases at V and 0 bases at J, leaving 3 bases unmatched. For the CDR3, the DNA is TGTGCCATAAGACAGGGGGCGAGCACAGATACGCAGTATTTT. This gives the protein CAIRQGASTDTQYF.

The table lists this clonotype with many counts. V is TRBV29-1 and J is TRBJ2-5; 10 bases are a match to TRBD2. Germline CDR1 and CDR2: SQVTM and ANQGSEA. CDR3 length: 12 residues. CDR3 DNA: TGCAGTGCTAGGACTAGCGGAGAGACCCAGTACTTC. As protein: CSARTSGETQYF.

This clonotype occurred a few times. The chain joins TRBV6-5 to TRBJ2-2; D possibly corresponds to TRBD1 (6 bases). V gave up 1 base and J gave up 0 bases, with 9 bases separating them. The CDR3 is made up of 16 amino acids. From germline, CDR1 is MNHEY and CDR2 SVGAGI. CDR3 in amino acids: CASSYWGHPNTGELFF. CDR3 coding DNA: TGTGCCAGCAGTTACTGGGGACACCCGAACACCGGGGAGCTGTTTTTT.

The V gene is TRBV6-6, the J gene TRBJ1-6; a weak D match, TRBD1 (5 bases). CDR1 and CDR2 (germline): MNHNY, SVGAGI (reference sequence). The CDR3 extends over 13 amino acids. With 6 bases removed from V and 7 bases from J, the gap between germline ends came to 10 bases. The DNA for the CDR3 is TGTGCCAGCAGGGGGGATAGAAATTCACCCCTCCACTTT. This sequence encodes CASRGDRNSPLHF.

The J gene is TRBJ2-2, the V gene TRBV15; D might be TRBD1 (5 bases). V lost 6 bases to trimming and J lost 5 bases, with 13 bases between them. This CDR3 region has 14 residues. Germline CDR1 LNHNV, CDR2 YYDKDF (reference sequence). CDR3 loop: CATRRTWATGELFF. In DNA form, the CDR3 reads TGTGCCACCAGAAGGACATGGGCTACCGGGGAGCTGTTTTTT.

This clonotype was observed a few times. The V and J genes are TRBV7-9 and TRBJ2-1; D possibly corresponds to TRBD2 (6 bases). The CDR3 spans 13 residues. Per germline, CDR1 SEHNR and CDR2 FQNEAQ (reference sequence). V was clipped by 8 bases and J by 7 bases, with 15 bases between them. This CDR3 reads CASGFGGDNEQFF. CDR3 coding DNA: TGTGCCAGCGGGTTCGGGGGAGATAATGAGCAGTTCTTC.

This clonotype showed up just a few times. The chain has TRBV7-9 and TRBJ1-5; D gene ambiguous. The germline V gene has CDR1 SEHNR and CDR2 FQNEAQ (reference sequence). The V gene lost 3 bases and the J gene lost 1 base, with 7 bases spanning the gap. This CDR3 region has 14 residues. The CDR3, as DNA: TGTGCCAGCAGCTTGTTGGGGAGCAATCAGCCCCAGCATTTT. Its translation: CASSLLGSNQPQHF.

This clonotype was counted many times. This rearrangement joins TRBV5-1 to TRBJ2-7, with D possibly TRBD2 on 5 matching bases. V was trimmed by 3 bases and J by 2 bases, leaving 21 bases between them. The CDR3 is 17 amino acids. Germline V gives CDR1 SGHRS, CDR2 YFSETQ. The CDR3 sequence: CASSSLPRASGTYEQYF. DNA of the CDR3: TGCGCCAGCAGCTCCCTCCCTCGGGCTTCGGGGACCTACGAGCAGTACTTC.

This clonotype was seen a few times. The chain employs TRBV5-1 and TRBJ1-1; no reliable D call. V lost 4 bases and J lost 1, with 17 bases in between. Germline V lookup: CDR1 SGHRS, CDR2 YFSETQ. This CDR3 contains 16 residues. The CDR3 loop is CASSPEGTLTNTEAFF. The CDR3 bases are TGCGCCAGCAGCCCGGAGGGCACACTGACGAACACTGAAGCTTTCTTT.

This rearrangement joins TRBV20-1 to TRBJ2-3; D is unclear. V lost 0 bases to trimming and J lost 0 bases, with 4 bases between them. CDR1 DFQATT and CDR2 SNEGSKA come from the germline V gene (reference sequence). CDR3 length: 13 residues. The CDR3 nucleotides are TGCAGTGCTAGAGATTACAGCACAGATACGCAGTATTTT. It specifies CSARDYSTDTQYF.